Below are 27 T cell receptor beta chains sequenced from a single sample in a study of T cell repertoires in cytomegalovirus infection. One entry per CDR3 protein results from TCRdb running MiXCR on the reads. Here the sample spans roughly 760,000 distinct CDR3 sequences, 35% to 45% being singletons. The sample comprised PBMCs. The receptors stem from a human donor in good health (CMV status not recorded). Some clones in this sample may be carry-over from other donors' samples.

A remark on this clonotype: Its ends do not fully match the called genes, so a read error is possible. The chain couples TRBV7-1 to TRBJ2-1, with TRBD2 matching over 9 bases. TRBV7-1 is classed as an ORF, of uncertain function. This CDR3 spans 12 amino acids. CDR3 sequence reads: CASSEISGRKIF. The CDR3 DNA is TGTGCCAGCAGTGAAATTAGCGGGAGAAAGATCTTC.

With respect to this clonotype: One end of the junction varies from germline; a read error may be responsible. The gene calls are TRBV11-2 and TRBJ2-1; maybe TRBD1 (5 bases). The CDR3 loop spans 11 amino acids. CDR1 and CDR2 (germline): SGHAT, FQNNGV. The CDR3 nucleotides are TGTGCCAGCACCCGGACGACAGAGCAGTTATTC. Translating it yields CASTRTTEQLF. Full variable domain (outside the CDR3, taken from reference TRBV11-2 and TRBJ2-1): EAGVAQSPRYKIIEKRQSVAFWCNPISGHATLYWYQQILGQGPKLLIQFQNNGVVDDSQLPKDRFSAERLKGVDSTLKIQPAKLEDSAVYLCASTRTTEQLFGPGTRLTVL.

This clonotype turned up a few times. The V call is TRBV6-1, the J call TRBJ1-2; D not resolved. The germline V and J ends were trimmed by 5 bases and 8 bases, with 15 bases remaining between them. Per the germline V gene, CDR1 is MNHNS and CDR2 is SASEGT. The CDR3 loop spans 13 amino acids. The CDR3 sequence: CASSFPSGWGYTF. CDR3 in DNA: TGTGCCAGCAGTTTTCCTTCGGGTTGGGGCTACACCTTC.

The chain uses TRBV12-3 or TRBV12-4 and TRBJ1-2; no reliable D call. This CDR3 is built from 14 residues. Trimming removed 0 bases at V and 6 bases at J, with 11 bases between. For the CDR3, the DNA is TGTGCCAGCAGTTTAGCGGGCCAGACACATGGCTACACCTTC. The encoded protein is CASSLAGQTHGYTF.

The rearrangement joins TRBV7-9 to TRBJ1-5, with a tentative D call TRBD1 (6 bases). CDR1 and CDR2 (germline): SEHNR, FQNEAQ (reference sequence). V lost 5 bases to trimming and J lost 7 bases, with 15 bases between them. This CDR3 has 14 amino acids. The CDR3 region is CASSPLGGGQPQHF. In nucleotides, the CDR3 is TGTGCCAGCAGCCCCCTGGGGGGCGGACAGCCCCAGCATTTT.

The chain has TRBV5-1 and TRBJ2-2, with D possibly matching TRBD1 (6 bases). The CDR3 is 15 amino acids. V was trimmed by 1 base and J by 7 bases, leaving 14 bases between them. CDR1 is SGHRS, CDR2 YFSETQ, per germline. The DNA of the CDR3 is TGCGCCAGCAGCTTGCTGACTGGGGGCAACGGGGAGCTGTTTTTT. Its translation: CASSLLTGGNGELFF.

J is TRBJ2-1 and V is TRBV5-1; possible D gene TRBD1, 5 bases. This CDR3 has 16 amino acids. Trimming removed 4 bases from V and 4 bases from J, with 18 bases in between. Germline V gene sequence: CDR1 SGHRS, CDR2 YFSETQ. The chain's CDR3 is CASSPQSRPGYNEQFF. As DNA, the CDR3 is TGCGCCAGCAGCCCCCAAAGTCGTCCAGGGTACAATGAGCAGTTCTTC.

Details on this clonotype: Sequence at one end of the junction differs from germline and may be a read error. The genes are TRBV7-2 and TRBJ2-7; D call uncertain. This CDR3 is built from 13 residues. From germline, CDR1 is SGHTA and CDR2 FQGNSA. In DNA form, the CDR3 reads TGCGCCAGCAGGATAAAGGGCTCCTACGAGCAGTACTTC. This codes for CASRIKGSYEQYF.

This clonotype was seen a few times. The rearrangement uses TRBV25-1 and TRBJ2-3; perhaps TRBD2 as D (6 bases). The CDR3 runs 16 residues. The germline gives CDR1 MGHDK, CDR2 SYGVNS. Trimming removed 2 bases at V and 2 bases at J, with 14 bases between. CDR3 sequence reads: CASSERTGSVTDTQYF. The CDR3 nucleotides are TGTGCCAGCAGTGAACGAACCGGGAGTGTCACAGATACGCAGTATTTT. The variable domain in full, completed from reference TRBV25-1 and TRBJ2-3, reads EADIYQTPRYLVIGTGKKITLECSQTMGHDKMYWYQQDPGMELHLIHYSYGVNSTEKGDLSSESTVSRIRTEHFPLTLESARPSHTSQYLCASSERTGSVTDTQYFGPGTRLTVL.

This clonotype was detected a few times. The chain uses TRBV7-9 and TRBJ2-7, with 9 bases that match TRBD1. V lost 5 bases and J lost 2; bases outside the gene matches: 7. The CDR3 is 15 residues long. The germline gives CDR1 SEHNR, CDR2 FQNEAQ (reference sequence). CDR3 nucleotides: TGTGCCAGCAGCCGGCCCGGACAGGGGCCCTACGAGCAGTACTTC. Its translation is CASSRPGQGPYEQYF.

V gene TRBV19 combines with J gene TRBJ1-1, with D unclear. V dropped 5 bases and J dropped 3 bases, with 13 bases sitting between them. CDR1 and CDR2 from the germline V gene are LNHDA and SQIVND (reference sequence). The CDR3 loop spans 14 amino acids. The CDR3 DNA is TGTGCCAGTAGTTTTAGGATCGAAGACACTGAAGCTTTCTTT. It encodes CASSFRIEDTEAFF.

This chain links TRBV5-6 with TRBJ2-1; 7 bases are shared with TRBD2. The CDR3 runs 16 residues. Trimming removed 2 bases from V and 5 bases from J; junction bases left unmatched: 10. Germline-derived CDR1 and CDR2 are SGHDT and YYEEEE. Written as DNA, the CDR3 is TGTGCCAGCAGCTTCAGCGGCGGGAGTCGCAACAATGAGCAGTTCTTC. It yields the protein CASSFSGGSRNNEQFF. Full variable domain (missing parts from reference TRBV5-6 and TRBJ2-1): DAGVTQSPTHLIKTRGQQVTLRCSPKSGHDTVSWYQQALGQGPQFIFQYYEEEERQRGNFPDRFSGHQFPNYSSELNVNALLLGDSALYLCASSFSGGSRNNEQFFGPGTRLTVL.

The rearrangement uses TRBV9 and TRBJ2-2; D not certain. V lost 0 bases, J lost 7 bases, and 4 bases lay in between. CDR3 length: 12 residues. From germline, CDR1 is SGDLS and CDR2 YYNGEE. CDR3 region: CASSVAGGELFF. CDR3 coding DNA: TGTGCCAGCAGCGTAGCCGGCGGGGAGCTGTTTTTT.

CDR3 loop: CASSTFLAGESRSYEQYF. The DNA for the CDR3 is TGTGCCAGTAGCACCTTCCTAGCGGGAGAATCTCGGTCCTACGAGCAGTACTTC. The J gene is TRBJ2-7, the V gene TRBV19; TRBD2 matches at 10 bases. This CDR3 spans 18 amino acids. Germline V gene lookup returns CDR1 LNHDA and CDR2 SQIVND (reference sequence). Trimming took 6 bases from V and 1 from J; bases not matched to a gene: 15.

The rearrangement links TRBV14 to TRBJ2-5; D remains ambiguous. Germline loops: CDR1 SGHDN, CDR2 FVKESK. The CDR3 runs to 12 residues. The ends were cut back, 4 bases at V and 5 bases at J, with 8 bases in the middle. CDR3 residues: CASSRDWETQYF. In DNA form, the CDR3 reads TGTGCCAGCAGCCGCGACTGGGAGACCCAGTACTTC.

This clonotype was counted between two and nine times. This sequence joins TRBV6-2 or TRBV6-3 and TRBJ2-3; D gene ambiguous. Per the germline V gene, CDR1 is MNHEY and CDR2 is SVGEGT. The CDR3 length is 18 residues. V lost 5 bases and J lost 0, with 21 bases in between. CDR3 DNA: TGTGCCAGCAGTCCGGACGGACCCGCGGTACTGAGCACAGATACGCAGTATTTT. It specifies CASSPDGPAVLSTDTQYF.

The V gene is TRBV7-8, the J gene TRBJ2-2, with D possibly TRBD2 on 6 matching bases. The CDR3 spans 15 residues. The germline gives CDR1 SGHVS, CDR2 FQNEAQ. Trimming stripped 1 base from V and 5 bases from J, with 11 bases between. The CDR3 DNA sequence: TGTGCCAGCAGCTTAGGTCCCCGGGGGACCGGGGAGCTGTTTTTT. This translates into CASSLGPRGTGELFF.

J is TRBJ2-7 and V is TRBV29-1; 7 nucleotides align to TRBD2. Germline CDR1 SQVTM, CDR2 ANQGSEA. This CDR3 is 16 amino acids long. V lost 8 bases, J lost 2 bases, and 18 bases stayed unmatched. Written as DNA, the CDR3 is TGCAGCACCAGGGATGTAATGGGAGGGCCCCCCTACGAGCAGTACTTC. Amino acid sequence: CSTRDVMGGPPYEQYF.

The rearrangement links TRBV7-6 to TRBJ1-4; D ambiguous. V lost 1 base and J lost 10, with 7 bases in between. Germline lookup yields CDR1 SGHVS and CDR2 FNYEAQ. The CDR3 contains 12 residues. CDR3 protein: CASSLEPRKLFF. CDR3 sequence (DNA): TGTGCCAGCAGCTTAGAGCCGAGAAAACTGTTTTTT.

Comment on this clonotype: Mismatch with germline at one junction end may stem from a read error. The chain employs TRBV5-8 and TRBJ2-7; TRBD2 might be the D (5 bases). CDR3 length: 13 residues. Germline V lookup: CDR1 SGHTS, CDR2 YDEGEE. The chain's CDR3 is CASSFRGSYEPYF. CDR3 sequence (DNA): TGTGCCAGCAGCTTCCGGGGATCCTACGAGCCGTACTTC.

The chain is built from TRBV6-8 and TRBJ1-2; D unresolved. V gave up 2 bases and J gave up 2 bases, with 15 bases separating them. The CDR3 covers 16 residues. From germline, CDR1 is MNHGY and CDR2 SAAAGT. Written as DNA, the CDR3 is TGTGCCAGCAGTTACGTCGGGGAAAGTCAAAACTATGGCTACACCTTC. Translated, it gives CASSYVGESQNYGYTF.

This chain joins TRBV12-3 or TRBV12-4 and TRBJ1-2; unclear D gene. V shed 3 bases and J shed 2 bases, with 4 bases lying between them. This CDR3 comprises 12 residues. Here the CDR3 DNA reads TGTGCCAGCAGTTTTCTGAACTATGGCTACACCTTC. This sequence encodes CASSFLNYGYTF.

This clonotype was seen ten or more times. V gene TRBV7-2 combines with J gene TRBJ1-6; possibly TRBD1 for D (6 bases). The CDR3 contains 13 residues. Germline CDR1 and CDR2: SGHTA and FQGNSA. Trimming took off 1 base at V and 15 bases at J, with 13 bases between the two ends. CDR3 in DNA: TGTGCCAGCAGCTTAGACAGGGAGAGACTCCTCCACTTT. Protein product: CASSLDRERLLHF.

J is TRBJ2-3 and V is TRBV7-6; D unresolved. This CDR3 contains 13 residues. V was pared by 2 bases and J by 4 bases, with 7 bases between. The V gene's germline CDR1 is SGHVS and CDR2 FNYEAQ. For the CDR3, the DNA is TGTGCCAGCAGCTTATGGAACGCAGATACGCAGTATTTT. Amino acids: CASSLWNADTQYF.

This clonotype was counted between two and nine times. The chain links TRBV7-8 to TRBJ2-1; the D gene is possibly TRBD1 (5 bases). Germline CDR1 reads SGHVS; CDR2 reads FQNEAQ. The CDR3 is 16 amino acids. Trimming pared 1 base from V and 3 bases from J, leaving 13 bases between. In DNA form, the CDR3 reads TGTGCCAGCAGCTTAGTACCAGGGCCTCTCTACAATGAGCAGTTCTTC. Amino acids: CASSLVPGPLYNEQFF.

Only a few counts were recorded for this clonotype. The V gene is TRBV12-3 or TRBV12-4, the J gene TRBJ2-4; D possibly corresponds to TRBD1 (6 bases). V lost 3 bases to trimming and J lost 9 bases, with 12 bases between them. The CDR3 spans 13 residues. CDR3 residues: CASSFSGVGIQYF. DNA for the CDR3: TGTGCCAGCAGTTTTTCAGGGGTCGGCATTCAGTACTTC.

J is TRBJ2-2 and V is TRBV24-1; D not resolved. The V gene's germline CDR1 is KGHDR and CDR2 SFDVKD. CDR3 length: 13 amino acids. Trimming took off 0 bases at V and 3 bases at J, with 1 base between the two ends. The CDR3 bases are TGTGCCACCAGTGATTTGTACACCGGGGAGCTGTTTTTT. It is translated as CATSDLYTGELFF.